The 9 T cell receptor beta chains in this list originate from one sample, sequenced in a study of cytomegalovirus exposure and HLA in healthy donors. The study ran its PCR with 60 Vbeta and 13 Jbeta primers. Generated by immunoSEQ multiplex PCR, the TCRdb table keeps only in-frame clones and is missing some. Here the sample spans 150,000 to 200,000 clones, roughly four fifths being singletons. Sequencing used PBMCs. These receptors came from a woman under 30 in good health and CMV-seronegative.

The gene calls are TRBV6-1 and TRBJ1-1; D gene uncertain. V was pared by 1 base and J by 3 bases, with 9 bases between. The germline gives CDR1 MNHNS, CDR2 SASEGT. This CDR3 spans 14 amino acids. This chain's CDR3 is CASSEGLDYTEAFF. CDR3 coding DNA: TGTGCCAGCAGTGAAGGGTTAGATTACACTGAAGCTTTCTTT.

The genes are TRBV29-1 and TRBJ2-3, with D perhaps TRBD2 (6 bases). CDR1 SQVTM and CDR2 ANQGSEA come from the germline V gene. Trimming removed 5 bases at V and 3 bases at J, with 18 bases between. The CDR3 consists of 15 residues. CDR3 DNA: TGCAGCGTTTCTGGAGGGCCCCGTGCAACAGATACGCAGTATTTT. It is translated as CSVSGGPRATDTQYF.

The CDR3 bases are TGCGCCAGCAGCTTGGATATTTCCTACAATGAGCAGTTCTTC. Its translation: CASSLDISYNEQFF. The chain uses TRBV5-1 and TRBJ2-1; no reliable D call. The V gene lost 0 bases and the J gene lost 1 base, with 5 bases spanning the gap. The CDR3 length is 14 residues. The germline CDR1 and CDR2 sequences are SGHRS and YFSETQ.

V is TRBV5-5 and J is TRBJ1-5; D is undetermined. V was shortened by 1 base and J by 0 bases, with 5 bases between the two germline ends. The CDR3 runs 14 residues. Per germline, CDR1 SGHKS and CDR2 YYEKEE (reference sequence). The CDR3 nucleotides are TGTGCCAGCAGCTTGCGGGGTAGCAATCAGCCCCAGCATTTT. Its translation is CASSLRGSNQPQHF.

The genes are TRBV18 and TRBJ1-2, with 8 bases lining up with TRBD1. V gave up 4 bases and J gave up 5 bases; unmatched junction bases: 3. The germline CDR1 and CDR2 sequences are KGHSH and LQKENI. The CDR3 has 13 residues. Here the CDR3 reads CASSQDREYGYTF. Here the CDR3 DNA reads TGTGCCAGCTCACAGGACAGGGAATATGGCTACACCTTC.

The V gene is TRBV5-1, the J gene TRBJ2-1; 9 positions agree with TRBD2. Germline V gene data show CDR1 as SGHRS and CDR2 as YFSETQ. V lost 0 bases and J lost 8; bases outside the gene matches: 6. The CDR3 length is 15 residues. The DNA for the CDR3 is TGCGCCAGCAGCTTGGAGGGCGGGGGGGCCCATGAGCAGTTCTTC. It translates to CASSLEGGGAHEQFF.

The chain joins TRBV11-2 to TRBJ2-3, with 9 bases matching TRBD2. Trimming at V came to 5 bases and at J to 2 bases, leaving 8 bases not matched to a gene. This CDR3 has 16 residues. CDR1 and CDR2 (germline): SGHAT, FQNNGV. This CDR3 reads CASSESIAGDTDTQYF. DNA of the CDR3: TGTGCCAGCAGCGAGAGCATAGCGGGAGACACAGATACGCAGTATTTT.

The chain combines TRBV5-1 with TRBJ1-5; 11 bases match TRBD1. The CDR3 totals 15 residues. The V and J ends lost 4 bases and 5 bases, in that order; junction bases with no gene match: 5. Germline values: CDR1 SGHRS, CDR2 YFSETQ. The CDR3 region is CASSRTGGSDQPQHF. CDR3 in DNA: TGCGCCAGCAGCCGGACAGGGGGCTCGGATCAGCCCCAGCATTTT.

The V gene is TRBV7-9, the J gene TRBJ2-7; no definite D call. Between the trimmed V and J ends, which lost 3 bases and 6 bases, there was a span of 18 bases. The germline CDR1 and CDR2 sequences are SEHNR and FQNEAQ (reference sequence). This CDR3 has 15 amino acids. The CDR3 loop reads CASSFDGRGLSEQYF. CDR3 coding DNA: TGTGCCAGCAGCTTCGACGGCAGAGGCCTTAGCGAGCAGTACTTC.